Below, 29 T cell receptor beta chains from the same sample are listed, as sequenced in a study of chemoradiotherapy in HPV16-positive cancers. Sequencing used immunoSEQ multiplex PCR; TCRdb keeps in-frame clones, though not all of them. Of 8,000 to 10,000 clones in the sample, around 71% were seen once. The sample was collected from a patient who underwent chemoradiotherapy. These TCRs come from a human donor with HPV-associated anogenital cancer.

This rearrangement joins TRBV4-3 to TRBJ2-4; D might be TRBD2 (6 bases). The CDR3 consists of 13 residues. Germline values: CDR1 LGHNA, CDR2 YSLEER. Trimming took off 4 bases at V and 8 bases at J, with 12 bases between the two ends. The CDR3 DNA follows: TGCGCCAGCAGCCCCCCCGGCGGGGACATTCAGTACTTC. Translated, it gives CASSPPGGDIQYF.

This clone was detected a few times. The rearrangement uses TRBV9 and TRBJ2-3; D is possibly TRBD2 (8 bases). Trimming removed 3 bases at V and 6 bases at J, with 20 bases between. Germline V gene sequence: CDR1 SGDLS, CDR2 YYNGEE. This CDR3 spans 16 amino acids. The DNA for the CDR3 is TGTGCCAGCAGCGGATATGCGGGGGGACAGAGCGATACGCAGTATTTT. As protein: CASSGYAGGQSDTQYF.

The chain carries TRBV27 and TRBJ2-3; D is perhaps TRBD1 (7 bases). This CDR3 has 14 residues. V shed 5 bases and J shed 6 bases, with 15 bases lying between them. Germline V CDR1 and CDR2: MNHEY, SMNVEV (reference sequence). CDR3 amino acids: CASSLQGGRDTQYF. In nucleotides, the CDR3 is TGTGCCAGCAGTCTTCAGGGGGGACGGGATACGCAGTATTTT.

V gene TRBV11-2 combines with J gene TRBJ1-3; a weak D match, TRBD1 (6 bases). The germline CDR1 and CDR2 sequences are SGHAT and FQNNGV. The V gene lost 6 bases and the J gene lost 3 bases, with 15 bases spanning the gap. CDR3 size: 15 residues. The CDR3 bases are TGTGCCAGCAGTCGGGACATTGGGATTGGAAACACCATATATTTT. Encoded protein: CASSRDIGIGNTIYF.

The chain combines TRBV19 with TRBJ2-6, with D possibly TRBD1 on 5 matching bases. CDR1 LNHDA and CDR2 SQIVND come from the germline V gene (reference sequence). There are 14 residues in the CDR3. V shed 10 bases and J shed 0 bases, with 10 bases lying between them. The CDR3 nucleotides read TGTGCCACCACAGGTTACTCTGGGGCCAACGTCCTGACTTTC. Amino acids: CATTGYSGANVLTF.

The chain is built from TRBV7-2 and TRBJ2-2; 16 nucleotides line up with TRBD2. V lost 8 bases, J lost 6 bases, and 0 bases stayed unmatched. Germline V CDR1 and CDR2: SGHTA, FQGNSA. CDR3 size: 14 residues. The CDR3, as DNA: TGTGCCAGCGGGACTAGCGGGGGGGCCGGGGAGCTGTTTTTT. Translated: CASGTSGGAGELFF. Combining the CDR3 with reference TRBV7-2 and TRBJ2-2 gives the whole variable domain GAGVSQSPSNKVTEKGKDVELRCDPISGHTALYWYRQSLGQGLEFLIYFQGNSAPDKSGLPSDRFSAERTGGSVSTLTIQRTQQEDSAVYLCASGTSGGAGELFFGEGSRLTVL.

This clone has a single count. The CDR3, as DNA: TGTGCCAGCAGTTCCATAAGCCTAGCCAAAAACATTCAGTACTTC. Translation: CASSSISLAKNIQYF. This sequence joins TRBV28 and TRBJ2-4; D uncertain. From germline, CDR1 is MDHEN and CDR2 SYDVKM. V was shortened by 4 bases and J by 0 bases, with 10 bases between the two germline ends. The length of the CDR3 is 15 residues.

The rearrangement links TRBV19 to TRBJ2-7; TRBD1 matches at 10 bases. The CDR3 sequence is 15 residues long. Per the germline V gene, CDR1 is LNHDA and CDR2 is SQIVND (reference sequence). The V segment lost 6 bases and the J segment 6 bases; nucleotides outside the gene matches: 11. The CDR3 DNA is TGTGCCAGTAGCCCACGGGGACAGGGGTCAGGCGAGCAGTACTTC. It translates to CASSPRGQGSGEQYF.

The sample holds one count of this clone. This chain uses TRBV6-1 with TRBJ2-3; 7 bases are a match to TRBD2. Germline trimming cut 3 bases from V and 6 bases from J; bases unmatched to any gene: 0. Per the germline V gene, CDR1 is MNHNS and CDR2 is SASEGT. The CDR3 loop spans 12 amino acids. In DNA form, the CDR3 reads TGTGCCAGCAGTGAGCGGGGGGATACGCAGTATTTT. Amino acids: CASSERGDTQYF.

This chain joins TRBV2 and TRBJ1-6; no firm D call. The length of the CDR3 is 11 residues. Trimming removed 4 bases from V and 9 bases from J, with 4 bases in between. From germline, CDR1 is SNHLY and CDR2 FYNNEI. CDR3 in DNA: TGTGCCAGCAGTGGGGCTTCACCCCTCCACTTT. Protein: CASSGASPLHF. Together with reference TRBV2 and TRBJ1-6, the CDR3 gives the full variable domain: EPEVTQTPSHQVTQMGQEVILRCVPISNHLYFYWYRQILGQKVEFLVSFYNNEISEKSEIFDDQFSVERPDGSNFTLKIRSTKLEDSAMYFCASSGASPLHFGNGTRLTVT.

The chain carries TRBV15 and TRBJ1-1; D is unresolved. Germline loops: CDR1 LNHNV, CDR2 YYDKDF (reference sequence). V gave up 0 bases and J gave up 0 bases, with 8 bases separating them. The length of the CDR3 is 15 residues. The DNA for the CDR3 is TGTGCCACCAGCAGAGAAGGTCAAATGAACACTGAAGCTTTCTTT. Protein: CATSREGQMNTEAFF.

The chain couples TRBV19 to TRBJ2-2, with TRBD1 matching over 10 bases. The ends lost 6 bases at V and 4 bases at J; junction bases unmatched: 5. The germline gives CDR1 LNHDA, CDR2 SQIVND (reference sequence). The CDR3 runs to 15 residues. The chain's CDR3 is CASRGQGSGTGELFF. The CDR3 region has the DNA TGTGCCAGTAGGGGACAGGGGAGCGGCACCGGGGAGCTGTTTTTT.

This chain links TRBV5-1 with TRBJ2-1; 8 bases fit TRBD2. With V trimmed by 4 bases and J by 2 bases, 11 bases remained unmatched. CDR1 and CDR2 (germline): SGHRS, YFSETQ. The CDR3 is 17 amino acids. DNA for the CDR3: TGCGCCAGCAGCCCGATGACACTAGCGGACACCTACAATGAGCAGTTCTTC. It codes for CASSPMTLADTYNEQFF.

This rearrangement joins TRBV5-1 to TRBJ1-2, with 7 bases that match TRBD1. Germline CDR1 is SGHRS and CDR2 is YFSETQ. CDR3 size: 13 residues. V was pared by 3 bases and J by 8 bases, with 7 bases of the junction left unmatched. CDR3 bases: TGCGCCAGCAGCTCGCTACAGGGGCAGGGCTACACCTTC. Translated, it gives CASSSLQGQGYTF.

V is TRBV12-5 and J is TRBJ2-7; 11 bases match TRBD1. V was clipped by 5 bases and J by 2 bases; unmatched bases: 5. Looked up from germline, CDR1 is LGHNT and CDR2 is FRNRAP. The CDR3 sequence is 15 residues long. The CDR3 loop is CASGQWDRGTYEQYF. In DNA form, the CDR3 reads TGTGCTAGTGGTCAATGGGACAGGGGGACCTACGAGCAGTACTTC.

J is TRBJ2-5 and V is TRBV7-2; 10 bases align to TRBD1. The junction had 6 bases not matched to a gene; V was cut back by 3 bases and J by 5 bases. Looked up from germline, CDR1 is SGHTA and CDR2 is FQGNSA. The CDR3 extends over 15 amino acids. This CDR3 reads CASSFDRGPYETQYF. The CDR3 DNA follows: TGTGCCAGCAGCTTTGACAGGGGGCCTTACGAGACCCAGTACTTC.

This clone was picked up a small number of times. The CDR3 sequence is CASSTRPELLNSPLHF. The CDR3 DNA reads TGTGCCAGTAGTACCCGGCCGGAATTACTAAATTCACCCCTCCACTTT. V is TRBV19 and J is TRBJ1-6, with D uncertain. This CDR3 is built from 16 residues. With 4 bases removed from V and 7 bases from J, the gap between germline ends came to 17 bases. From germline, CDR1 is LNHDA and CDR2 SQIVND (reference sequence). Complete variable domain (other parts from reference TRBV19 and TRBJ1-6): DGGITQSPKYLFRKEGQNVTLSCEQNLNHDAMYWYRQDPGQGLRLIYYSQIVNDFQKGDIAEGYSVSREKKESFPLTVTSAQKNPTAFYLCASSTRPELLNSPLHFGNGTRLTVT.

The chain combines TRBV2 with TRBJ1-5, with 8 bases aligning to TRBD1. With 3 bases clipped from V and 3 bases from J, the junction kept 1 base outside the gene matches. From germline, CDR1 is SNHLY and CDR2 FYNNEI. The CDR3 length is 14 residues. CDR3 bases: TGTGCCAGCAGTGACAGGGGGCCCAATCAGCCCCAGCATTTT. Amino acid sequence: CASSDRGPNQPQHF.

The chain has TRBV7-9 and TRBJ1-1; the match to TRBD1 covers 8 bases. The V and J ends lost 4 bases and 3 bases, in that order; junction bases with no gene match: 7. The CDR3 consists of 15 residues. The germline V gene encodes CDR1 SEHNR and CDR2 FQNEAQ (reference sequence). In DNA, the CDR3 is TGTGCCAGCAGCTCGACAGGGGTTAAGGACACTGAAGCTTTCTTT. Translated, it gives CASSSTGVKDTEAFF. Combining the CDR3 with reference TRBV7-9 and TRBJ1-1 gives the whole variable domain DTGVSQNPRHKITKRGQNVTFRCDPISEHNRLYWYRQTLGQGPEFLTYFQNEAQLEKSRLLSDRFSAERPKGSFSTLEIQRTEQGDSAMYLCASSSTGVKDTEAFFGQGTRLTVV.

J is TRBJ2-1 and V is TRBV5-4, with D possibly matching TRBD1 (6 bases). The CDR3 runs to 15 residues. Trimming took 0 bases from V and 5 from J, leaving 12 bases between them. In germline, CDR1 is SGHNT, CDR2 YYREEE (reference sequence). The CDR3 loop is CASSLVSSGDNEQFF. DNA for the CDR3: TGTGCCAGCAGCTTGGTATCGTCAGGGGACAATGAGCAGTTCTTC.

This clone was observed once. The CDR3 region has the DNA TGTGCCAGCAGCTCTTCTAGGACAGGGCAAACTAATGAAAAACTGTTTTTT. This translates into CASSSSRTGQTNEKLFF. The gene calls are TRBV7-9 and TRBJ1-4; 8 nucleotides align to TRBD1. The germline V gene encodes CDR1 SEHNR and CDR2 FQNEAQ (reference sequence). This CDR3 contains 17 residues. With V trimmed by 4 bases and J by 1 base, 8 bases remained unmatched.

The J gene is TRBJ2-5, the V gene TRBV2; TRBD2 matches 9 bases. The CDR3 covers 13 residues. Germline V gene lookup returns CDR1 SNHLY and CDR2 FYNNEI. V shed 8 bases, J shed 5 bases, and the junction held 6 bases outside the gene matches. The DNA for the CDR3 is TGTGCCAGCGGGGGACTAGCTTCCGAGACCCAGTACTTC. The encoded protein is CASGGLASETQYF.

The genes are TRBV19 and TRBJ2-7, with D perhaps TRBD1 (6 bases). Trimming removed 6 bases at V and 0 bases at J, with 9 bases between. This CDR3 spans 13 amino acids. Germline values: CDR1 LNHDA, CDR2 SQIVND (reference sequence). CDR3 region: CASSYRVSYEQYF. As DNA, the CDR3 is TGTGCCAGTAGCTACAGGGTCTCCTACGAGCAGTACTTC.

The CDR3 bases are TGTGCCAGCAGCTTGGGGCAGGGTGCGAACAATTCACCCCTCCACTTT. Its translation: CASSLGQGANNSPLHF. The chain is built from TRBV5-4 and TRBJ1-6; D perhaps matches TRBD1 (5 bases). The CDR3 is made up of 16 amino acids. V was pared by 0 bases and J by 7 bases, with 14 bases between. Germline V gene sequence: CDR1 SGHNT, CDR2 YYREEE (reference sequence).

The chain carries TRBV7-2 and TRBJ2-3; D perhaps matches TRBD2 (7 bases). Germline V gene data show CDR1 as SGHTA and CDR2 as FQGNSA. Trimming took off 5 bases at V and 5 bases at J, with 14 bases between the two ends. The CDR3 is 14 amino acids. The DNA for the CDR3 is TGTGCCAGCAGCCGGGGGGCCGGGGGAGATACGCAGTATTTT. Translation gives CASSRGAGGDTQYF.

This clone appeared once. The gene calls are TRBV5-1 and TRBJ2-2, with TRBD1 matching over 10 bases. Germline lookup yields CDR1 SGHRS and CDR2 YFSETQ. This CDR3 comprises 15 residues. V dropped 4 bases and J dropped 1; count of bases not matched to a gene: 1. The CDR3 DNA follows: TGCGCCAGCAGCGGGACAGGGGTGAACACCGGGGAGCTGTTTTTT. Translation gives CASSGTGVNTGELFF.

V is TRBV4-1 and J is TRBJ2-7, with D unresolved. The CDR3 has 15 amino acids. V was pared by 4 bases and J by 2 bases, with 15 bases between. The germline V gene has CDR1 MGHRA and CDR2 YSYEKL. CDR3 nucleotide sequence: TGCGCCAGCAGCCTCGGCGGAAGTCTAACCTACGAGCAGTACTTC. Translation gives CASSLGGSLTYEQYF.

V is TRBV7-9 and J is TRBJ1-6, with TRBD1 identical over 7 bases. V dropped 2 bases and J dropped 8; count of bases not matched to a gene: 6. This CDR3 comprises 15 residues. Germline V gene lookup returns CDR1 SEHNR and CDR2 FQNEAQ (reference sequence). The CDR3 sequence: CASSLNRGLDSPLHF. The CDR3 nucleotides are TGTGCCAGCAGCTTAAACAGGGGATTGGATTCACCCCTCCACTTT.

The V gene is TRBV4-1, the J gene TRBJ1-4; D is perhaps TRBD1 (5 bases). Germline V gene sequence: CDR1 MGHRA, CDR2 YSYEKL. Between the trimmed V and J ends, which lost 1 base and 8 bases, there was a span of 14 bases. The CDR3 is made up of 15 amino acids. In DNA, the CDR3 is TGCGCCAGCAGCCAAGGTGGCAGGGTGTGGGAAAAACTGTTTTTT. Its protein is CASSQGGRVWEKLFF.